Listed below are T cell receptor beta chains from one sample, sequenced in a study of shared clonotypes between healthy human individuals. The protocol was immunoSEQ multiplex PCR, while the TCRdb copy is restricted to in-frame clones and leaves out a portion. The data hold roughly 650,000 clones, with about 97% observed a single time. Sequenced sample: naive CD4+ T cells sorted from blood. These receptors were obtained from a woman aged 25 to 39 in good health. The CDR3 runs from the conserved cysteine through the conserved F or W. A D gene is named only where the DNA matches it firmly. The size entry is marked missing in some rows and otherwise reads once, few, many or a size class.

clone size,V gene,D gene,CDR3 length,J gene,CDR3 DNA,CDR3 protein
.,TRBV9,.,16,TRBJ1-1,TGTGCCAGCAGCGTAGAGGCCCCTACCGCAAACACTGAAGCTTTCTTT,CASSVEAPTANTEAFF
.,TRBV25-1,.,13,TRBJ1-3,TGTGCCAGCAGTGAGGTATTTGGAAACACCATATATTTT,CASSEVFGNTIYF
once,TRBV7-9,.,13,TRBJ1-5,TGTGCCAGCAGCACGGACTTAAATCAGCCCCAGCATTTT,CASSTDLNQPQHF
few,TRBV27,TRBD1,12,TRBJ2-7,TGTGCCAGCGGACAGGAAACCTACGAGCAGTACTTC,CASGQETYEQYF
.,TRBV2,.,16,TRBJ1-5,TGTGCCAGCAGTTGGGACGGAGCCTATAGCAATCAGCCCCAGCATTTT,CASSWDGAYSNQPQHF
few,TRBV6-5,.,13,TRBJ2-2,TGTGCCAGCAGTGCCGGGACTCCCGGGGAGCTGTTTTTT,CASSAGTPGELFF
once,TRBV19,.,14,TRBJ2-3,TGTGCCAGTAGTACCCAGCGGGGCACAGATACGCAGTATTTT,CASSTQRGTDTQYF
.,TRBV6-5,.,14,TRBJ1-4,TGTGCCAGCAGACCACCCGGGGCTGGGGAAAAACTGTTTTTT,CASRPPGAGEKLFF
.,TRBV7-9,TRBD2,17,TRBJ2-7,TGTGCCAGCAGCTTAGCACTGACTAGCGGGACTATACCCGAGCAGTACTTC,CASSLALTSGTIPEQYF
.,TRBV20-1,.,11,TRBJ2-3,TGCAGTGCTCGAGGGCCTGATACGCAGTATTTT,CSARGPDTQYF